The 31 T cell receptor beta chains given below trace back to one sample, sequenced in a study of tumor and adjacent non-tumor tissue in lung cancer. RNA was extracted from bulk tissue without any cell sorting. The normal lung tissue was taken more than 3 cm from the tumor edge. TCRbeta libraries were built with three rounds of nested PCR, modified from ARM-PCR. TCRdb re-analysed the multiplex PCR reads in MiXCR, keeping a single row per CDR3 protein. The sample consists of about 67,000 distinct CDR3 sequences, 75% to 85% of them appearing once. The material sequenced was distant non-tumor lung tissue. The receptors originated from a man between 60 and 75 years old with non-small cell lung cancer.

This clonotype appeared many times. The rearrangement links TRBV5-4 to TRBJ2-7, with D possibly TRBD2 on 6 matching bases. Germline values: CDR1 SGHNT, CDR2 YYREEE (reference sequence). Trimming pared 5 bases from V and 3 bases from J, leaving 21 bases between. This CDR3 comprises 16 residues. The CDR3 sequence: CASSPRGGRAYYEQYF. The CDR3 region has the DNA TGTGCCAGCAGTCCAAGAGGAGGGAGAGCCTACTACGAGCAGTACTTC.

A remark on this clonotype: Since no conserved phenylalanine or tryptophan closes the CDR3, a read error is the likely cause. The chain combines TRBV11-1 with TRBJ2-5; D is undetermined. Germline-derived CDR1 and CDR2 are SGHAT and FQDESV (reference sequence). The CDR3 extends over 14 amino acids. CDR3 amino acids: CASSKDTYQEIQYL. CDR3 in DNA: TGTGCCAGCAGCAAAGACACGTATCAAGAGATCCAGTACCTC.

The rearrangement links TRBV12-5 to TRBJ1-1; tentative D call: TRBD1 (5 bases). Trimming removed 5 bases at V and 8 bases at J, with 18 bases between. Germline CDR1 is LGHNT and CDR2 is FRNRAP. The CDR3 runs 14 residues. CDR3 sequence (DNA): TGTGCTAGTGGTCCGGGACTCTTAAACAGCGAAGCTTTCTTT. Translated, it gives CASGPGLLNSEAFF.

The chain carries TRBV11-1 and TRBJ2-2, with a possible D match to TRBD2 (5 bases). In germline, CDR1 is SGHAT, CDR2 FQDESV (reference sequence). The CDR3 loop spans 14 amino acids. The CDR3 loop reads CISNYTSGIGELFF. CDR3 DNA sequence: TGTATCAGCAACTATACTAGTGGCATCGGGGAGCTGTTTTTT.

Of note for this clonotype: One end of the junction fails to match germline, which may point to a read error. V is TRBV7-9 and J is TRBJ1-1; no clear D gene. CDR3 length: 14 amino acids. CDR1 and CDR2 (germline): SEHNR, FQNEAQ (reference sequence). The CDR3 reads CVSAVTRLNTETFF. For the CDR3, the DNA is TGTGTCAGCGCAGTCACACGATTGAACACTGAAACTTTCTTT.

This clonotype was counted ten times or more. The chain has TRBV28 and TRBJ1-2; D not resolved. V dropped 4 bases and J dropped 2 bases, with 14 bases sitting between them. Germline loops: CDR1 MDHEN, CDR2 SYDVKM. The CDR3 is 15 amino acids. The CDR3 here is CASSSPVAGNYGYTF. CDR3 in DNA: TGTGCCAGCAGTTCCCCCGTGGCGGGGAACTATGGCTACACCTTC.

With regard to this clonotype: The CDR3 end shows no conserved phenylalanine or tryptophan, and so a read error is likely. The V gene is TRBV5-1, the J gene TRBJ2-5; no reliable D call. This CDR3 region has 14 residues. Germline V gene sequence: CDR1 SGHRS, CDR2 YFSETQ. The CDR3 loop is CATSLANTEETQYI. The CDR3 region has the DNA TGCGCCACCAGCCTGGCCAATACAGAGGAGACCCAGTACATC.

With respect to this clonotype: Germline is not matched at one junction end, which may reflect a read error. The V call is TRBV19, the J call TRBJ2-1; possible D gene TRBD1, 5 bases. CDR3 length equals 15 residues. CDR1 LNHDA and CDR2 SQIVND come from the germline V gene (reference sequence). The CDR3 region is CASTSSDSSYNEEFF. The CDR3 nucleotides are TGCGCCAGTACAAGCAGCGACAGCTCCTACAATGAGGAGTTCTTC.

The chain uses TRBV5-8 and TRBJ1-5, with 7 bases identical to TRBD1. The CDR3 extends over 15 amino acids. Germline values: CDR1 SGHTS, CDR2 YDEGEE. Trimming cost V 7 bases and J 0 bases; bases outside gene matches: 7. In DNA form, the CDR3 reads TGTGCCAGCTTCGCAGGGGGTATTAGCAATCAGCCCCAGCATTTT. Translated: CASFAGGISNQPQHF.

A few counts support this clonotype. The junction differs from germline at one of its ends, possibly a read error. V usage is TRBV20-1 and J usage is TRBJ2-7, with 10 bases aligning to TRBD1. CDR1 is DFQATT and CDR2 is SNEGSKA in the germline V gene (reference sequence). This CDR3 contains 14 residues. The CDR3 reads CRMGTGTGEYEHYF. The CDR3, as DNA: TGCAGGATGGGTACCGGGACAGGGGAATACGAGCACTACTTC.

On this clonotype: A read error may produce the germline difference seen at one junction end. The chain is built from TRBV29-1 and TRBJ2-3, with D possibly called TRBD1 or TRBD2 (5 bases each). This CDR3 region has 15 residues. The germline V gene has CDR1 SQVTM and CDR2 ANQGSEA. The DNA of the CDR3 is TGCAGCGCCCAGACAGTGGCGGGTAGCACATATACACAGTATTTT. As protein: CSAQTVAGSTYTQYF.

This clonotype was detected ten times or more. This chain links TRBV28 with TRBJ2-2, with 11 bases fitting TRBD2. Germline trimming cut 6 bases from V and 1 base from J; bases unmatched to any gene: 16. Germline assignment: CDR1 MDHEN and CDR2 SYDVKM. The length of the CDR3 is 20 residues. In DNA form, the CDR3 reads TGTGCCAGCAGCATCATTCCGGGACTAGCGGAATACCGGAACACCGGGGAGCTGTTTTTT. Amino acids: CASSIIPGLAEYRNTGELFF.

To note about this clonotype: The junction differs from germline at one of its ends, possibly a read error. J is TRBJ1-1 and V is TRBV2; D remains unclear. This CDR3 has 13 amino acids. Per germline, CDR1 SNHLY and CDR2 FYNNEI. The CDR3 region is CATSDSGRVDAFF. The CDR3 DNA reads as TGTGCCACCAGTGATTCGGGGAGGGTTGATGCTTTCTTT.

For this clonotype: The junction departs from the called germline gene at one end, perhaps through a read error. The chain recombines TRBV6-2 or TRBV6-3 with TRBJ2-1; 7 bases agree with TRBD2. The CDR3 length is 17 residues. Germline assignment: CDR1 MNHEY and CDR2 SVGEGT. Written as DNA, the CDR3 is TGTGCCAGCATTTACAATATACGCGGGAGTTTCCCCCCTGTGCTGTTCTTC. Its protein product is CASIYNIRGSFPPVLFF.

This clonotype was counted a few times. The CDR3 sequence: CASSGTVTYEQYF. CDR3 in DNA: TGTGCCAGCAGCGGGACAGTGACCTACGAGCAGTACTTC. This chain connects TRBV5-6 to TRBJ2-7; 7 positions agree with TRBD1. The V gene end was trimmed by 4 bases and the J gene end by 2 bases; junction bases not matched to a gene: 3. This CDR3 is 13 amino acids long. The germline CDR1 and CDR2 sequences are SGHDT and YYEEEE.

As to this clonotype: One junction end disagrees with the germline gene, perhaps due to a read error. The genes are TRBV29-1 and TRBJ2-5; no clear D gene. The CDR3 is made up of 13 amino acids. CDR1 and CDR2 from the germline V gene are SQVTM and ANQGSEA. CDR3 region: CSVVTGVQGTQYF. In DNA form, the CDR3 reads TGCAGCGTTGTAACGGGTGTACAAGGGACCCAGTACTTC. Based on the CDR3 plus reference TRBV29-1 and TRBJ2-5, the full variable domain is SAVISQKPSRDICQRGTSLTIQCQVDSQVTMMFWYRQQPGQSLTLIATANQGSEATYESGFVIDKFPISRPNLTFSTLTVSNMSPEDSSIYLCSVVTGVQGTQYFGPGTRLLVL.

Concerning this clonotype: At one of its ends the junction is not consistent with the germline gene, which may arise from a read error. The V and J genes are TRBV6-5 and TRBJ1-1; D is undetermined. The CDR3 length is 15 residues. Germline CDR1 is MNHEY and CDR2 is SVGAGI. CDR3 in DNA: TGTGCCAGCGGTTACTCCGAGCAGCCTAGGACTGAAGCTTTCTTT. Encoded protein: CASGYSEQPRTEAFF.

Comment on this clonotype: The conserved phenylalanine or tryptophan normally closing the CDR3 is absent here, so this likely arose from a read error. The chain carries TRBV6-2 or TRBV6-3 and TRBJ2-1; D unresolved. The CDR3 has 14 amino acids. Looked up from germline, CDR1 is MNHEY and CDR2 is SVGEGT. The DNA of the CDR3 is TGTGCCAGCAGTAGACTGGGCTCCTTCAATGAGCAGTTCTAC. The encoded protein is CASSRLGSFNEQFY.

The table lists this clonotype with a count of one. The J gene is TRBJ2-7, the V gene TRBV6-2 or TRBV6-3; either TRBD1 or TRBD2 may supply D (5 bases each). CDR3 length: 13 residues. The ends were cut back, 10 bases at V and 5 bases at J, with 18 bases in the middle. CDR1 is MNHEY, CDR2 SVGEGT, per germline. This CDR3 reads CANKGPTRNEQYF. The CDR3 DNA sequence: TGTGCCAACAAGGGACCCACCCGTAACGAGCAGTACTTC.

The chain couples TRBV11-2 to TRBJ2-7; TRBD2 agrees at 7 bases. V shed 0 bases, J shed 7 bases, and the junction held 9 bases outside the gene matches. The CDR3 spans 15 residues. Per germline, CDR1 SGHAT and CDR2 FQNNGV. CDR3: CASSLDEGGRYEQYV. The CDR3, as DNA: TGTGCCAGCAGCTTAGATGAGGGAGGGCGGTATGAGCAGTACGTC.

Comment on this clonotype: A much larger clonotype is one base distant, so this may be a read error. The J gene is TRBJ1-1, the V gene TRBV7-9; D might be TRBD1 (6 bases). V shed 2 bases and J shed 11 bases, with 12 bases lying between them. Germline CDR1 SEHNR, CDR2 FQNEAQ (reference sequence). The CDR3 contains 12 residues. CDR3 bases: TGTGCCAGCAGCTTATGGACAGAGGAGGCTTTCTTT. It is translated as CASSLWTEEAFF.

This clonotype is medium-sized in the sample. The chain combines TRBV6-1 with TRBJ2-7, with D unclear. This CDR3 region has 11 residues. CDR1 is MNHNS and CDR2 is SASEGT in the germline V gene. With 2 bases removed from V and 5 bases from J, the gap between germline ends came to 4 bases. The CDR3 here is CASSENHEQYF. DNA of the CDR3: TGTGCCAGCAGTGAAAACCACGAGCAGTACTTC.

This clonotype occurred a few times. A clone one base away is much larger, so this may be a read error. The chain uses TRBV28 and TRBJ2-5, with D unclear. The ends were cut back, 5 bases at V and 5 bases at J, with 12 bases in the middle. The length of the CDR3 is 13 residues. The germline CDR1 and CDR2 sequences are MDHEN and SYDVKM. The CDR3 reads CASSKQSRETQYF. CDR3 in DNA: TGTGCCAGCAGTAAACAGTCACGGGAGACCCAGTACTTC.

About this clonotype itself: A read error may produce the germline difference seen at one junction end. The chain carries TRBV12-3 or TRBV12-4 and TRBJ2-2; a possible D gene is TRBD2 (5 bases). The CDR3 extends over 16 amino acids. The CDR3 is CAGSLGGGRGTGELFF. The CDR3, as DNA: TGTGCCGGCAGTTTAGGAGGAGGCCGAGGCACTGGGGAGCTGTTTTTT.

With respect to this clonotype: One junction end disagrees with the germline gene, perhaps due to a read error. This sequence joins TRBV12-3 or TRBV12-4 and TRBJ1-5; no reliable D call. The length of the CDR3 is 13 residues. The CDR3 sequence: CDSSYDMTQPQHF. The DNA for the CDR3 is TGTGACAGCAGCTACGACATGACCCAGCCCCAGCATTTT.

With respect to this clonotype: Germline and junction disagree at one end, which may indicate a read error. The J gene is TRBJ2-7, the V gene TRBV4-1, with TRBD2 matching over 7 bases. The V gene's germline CDR1 is MGHRA and CDR2 YSYEKL. This CDR3 contains 17 residues. This chain's CDR3 is CASTQHWVGGRGYELYF. CDR3 DNA: TGCGCCAGCACTCAACATTGGGTTGGAGGGAGGGGATACGAGCTGTACTTC.

Worth noting for this clonotype: Because the CDR3 is missing its conserved closing phenylalanine or tryptophan, this is likely a read error. The rearrangement links TRBV10-2 to TRBJ2-2; D is undetermined. The CDR3 covers 14 residues. Trimming shortened V by 6 bases and J by 2 bases, and 10 bases separated the two germline ends. Germline assignment: CDR1 WSHSY and CDR2 SAAADI. Here the CDR3 DNA reads TGCGCCAGCAGCCAGAGGCTAAACACCGGGGAGCTGTTTTAT. Translating gives CASSQRLNTGELFY.

With respect to this clonotype: One end of the junction fails to match germline, which may point to a read error. The chain joins TRBV6-5 to TRBJ2-7; 7 positions agree with TRBD2. The CDR3 length is 15 residues. Germline CDR1 and CDR2: MNHEY and SVGAGI. CDR3 bases: TGTACCAGCAGCTACTCGAGGCGGGAGACGGCCGAGGAGTACTTC. Encoded protein: CTSSYSRRETAEEYF.

The rearrangement joins TRBV5-4 to TRBJ2-4; TRBD2 agrees at 8 bases. The V gene's germline CDR1 is SGHNT and CDR2 YYREEE (reference sequence). The CDR3 totals 14 residues. J was trimmed by 6 bases and V by 4 bases; bases with no gene match: 6. This chain's CDR3 is CASSPERESNIQYF. The CDR3 DNA follows: TGTGCCAGCAGCCCGGAGCGGGAGTCAAACATTCAGTACTTC.

This clonotype was observed a handful of times. The rearrangement uses TRBV7-8 and TRBJ1-4; tentative D call: TRBD1 (5 bases). The CDR3 is made up of 12 amino acids. Trimming stripped 5 bases from V and 7 bases from J, with 8 bases between. Germline lookup yields CDR1 SGHVS and CDR2 FQNEAQ. The CDR3 here is CASSQDSEKLFF. In DNA, the CDR3 is TGTGCCAGCAGCCAAGACAGTGAAAAACTGTTTTTT.

This clonotype was picked up one time. This chain uses TRBV29-1 with TRBJ2-7; D is perhaps TRBD1 (5 bases). CDR3 length: 12 amino acids. V lost 7 bases to trimming and J lost 3 bases, with 13 bases between them. Germline-derived CDR1 and CDR2 are SQVTM and ANQGSEA. CDR3 sequence: CSAPDSFYEQYF. In nucleotides, the CDR3 is TGCAGCGCTCCTGACAGCTTCTACGAGCAGTACTTC.